This paragraph reports one TCR beta chain. Its matching antigen is unknown. The sample is drawn from a study of blood T cells in healthy people across ages. General study results and limits: Naive T cell percentage showed a strong correlation with the diversity of TCR beta. Among long-lived donors, naive CD4+ cells were more numerous and diversity higher than in aged donors.

Per germline, CDR1 SGDLS and CDR2 YYNGEE. The CDR3 consists of 13 residues. Trimming pared 2 bases from V and 5 bases from J, leaving 7 bases between. Next came a second PCR, run for about 6 to 11 cycles, which used a sample-barcoded 5' primer along with a J-beta primer mix. Every sample gave at least 2.5 million paired-end reads containing CDR3. From the 5' RACE reads, TCRdb called clonotypes with MiXCR, one entry per CDR3 protein. The data show about 650,000 distinct CDR3 sequences, about 34% seen once. V gene TRBV9 combines with J gene TRBJ2-2; D ambiguous. The sequence derives from a woman of 80 years or more in good health. The sequenced sample consisted of blood. CDR3 in amino acids: CASSVPRTGELFF. CDR3 bases: TGTGCCAGCAGCGTTCCGCGAACCGGGGAGCTGTTTTTT.